Below, one TCR beta chain is given with its context. Antigen unknown. Only in-frame clones appear in the TCRdb table, and some are missing; sequencing was by immunoSEQ multiplex PCR. The sample has roughly 92,000 clones; about 90% are singletons. The data originate from a study of graft-versus-host responses after intestinal transplantation. Across the whole study: The transplants performed in recipients were multivisceral, liver-intestinal, or isolated intestinal. Tacrolimus plus steroids were given to all recipients for about three years, preceded by anti-thymocyte globulin induction.

From germline, CDR1 is SGHDT and CDR2 YYEEEE. V was cut by 0 bases and J by 4 bases, with 8 bases left in between. The CDR3 runs 13 residues. Study-level points and caveats: Early post-transplant falls in HvG clones accompanied the peak levels of circulating GvH clones.

The material was unstimulated CD4+ T cells sorted from spleen or lymph node cells, obtained before intestinal transplant. The chain recombines TRBV5-6 with TRBJ2-7, with D unresolved. The origin of this receptor is a human donor who received an intestinal transplant. The CDR3 coding sequence is TGTGCCAGCAGCTTGGTAAACAAGTACGAGCAGTACTTC. Translating it yields CASSLVNKYEQYF.